Listed below are T cell receptor beta chains from one sample, sequenced in a study of shared clonotypes between healthy human individuals. This table comes from immunoSEQ multiplex PCR, and its TCRdb copy is limited to in-frame clones, with some not included. The data contain 450,000 to 500,000 clones, roughly 80% of them singletons. The source material was PBMCs. The receptor set was obtained from a woman between 35 and 50 years old in good health. Some clones in this sample may be carry-over from other donors' samples. Each CDR3 is given without its conserved first and last residue.

V	CDR3
TRBV2	ASSARPRGYTYNEQF
TRBV6-1	ASSENRDYGYT
TRBV19	ASSSRTDEAF
TRBV7-2	ASSLDSGPGNEQF
TRBV5-1	ASRESGANVLT
TRBV19	ASSNLYGTLAGYT
TRBV19	ASSQDRVSNQPQH
TRBV6-4	ASSGWALLYTGELF
TRBV18	ASSLRQAGETQY
TRBV30	TTWGWVSDTQY
TRBV29-1	SVGQRYEQY
TRBV7-9	ASRPTGPVEKLF
TRBV4-3	ASSQAPNSYEQY
TRBV6-1	ASSEARLTEAF